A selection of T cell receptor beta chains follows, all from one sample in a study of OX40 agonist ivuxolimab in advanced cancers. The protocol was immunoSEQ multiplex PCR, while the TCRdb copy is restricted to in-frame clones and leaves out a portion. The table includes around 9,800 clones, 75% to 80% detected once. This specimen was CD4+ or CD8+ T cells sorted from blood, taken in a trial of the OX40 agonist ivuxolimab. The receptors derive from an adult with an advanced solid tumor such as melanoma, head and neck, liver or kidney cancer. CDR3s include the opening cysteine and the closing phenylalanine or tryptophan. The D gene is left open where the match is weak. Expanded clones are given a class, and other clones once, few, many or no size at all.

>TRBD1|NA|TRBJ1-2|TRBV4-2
CTSSQDTTGENYGYTF
TGTACCAGCAGCCAAGATACCACAGGGGAAAACTATGGCTACACCTTC
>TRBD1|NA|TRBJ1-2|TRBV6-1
CASSEWDRGYGYTF
TGTGCCAGCAGTGAATGGGACAGGGGGTATGGCTACACCTTC
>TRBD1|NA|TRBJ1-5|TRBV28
CASSLGRQGSYQPQHF
TGTGCCAGCAGTTTGGGGAGACAGGGTAGCTATCAGCCCCAGCATTTT
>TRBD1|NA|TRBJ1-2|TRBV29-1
CSVHNGQGANYGYTF
TGCAGCGTACACAACGGACAGGGAGCTAACTATGGCTACACCTTC
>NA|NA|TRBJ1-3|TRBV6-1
CASDAGVGGNTIYF
TGTGCCAGCGACGCAGGGGTGGGTGGAAACACCATATATTTT
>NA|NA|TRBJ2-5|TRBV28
CASGLSGAKETQYF
TGTGCCAGCGGACTCTCAGGGGCGAAGGAGACCCAGTACTTC
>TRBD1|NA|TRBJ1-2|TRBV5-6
CASSHDRGRRYGYTF
TGTGCCAGCAGCCATGACAGGGGGCGCCGATATGGCTACACCTTC
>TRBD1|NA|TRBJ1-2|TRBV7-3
CASSLGRIGAGGDYGYTF
TGTGCCAGCAGCTTAGGTCGGATTGGGGCAGGGGGAGACTATGGCTACACCTTC
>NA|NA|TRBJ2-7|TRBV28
CASSKTVYEQYF
TGTGCCAGCAGTAAGACTGTCTACGAGCAGTACTTC
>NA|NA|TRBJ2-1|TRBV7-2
CASSFRTFDAGNNEQFF
TGTGCCAGCAGCTTTCGGACGTTTGACGCAGGGAACAATGAGCAGTTCTTC
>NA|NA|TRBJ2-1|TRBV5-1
CASTAGNEQFF
TGCGCCAGCACGGCGGGCAATGAGCAGTTCTTC
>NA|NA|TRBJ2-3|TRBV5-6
CASSPGSITDTQYF
TGTGCCAGCAGCCCCGGGTCCATCACAGATACGCAGTATTTT
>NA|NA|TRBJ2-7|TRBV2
CASTSAAYEQYF
TGTGCCAGCACATCGGCAGCCTACGAGCAGTACTTC
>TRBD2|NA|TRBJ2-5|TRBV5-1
CASSPLAGGGKTQYF
TGCGCCAGCAGCCCACTAGCGGGGGGCGGTAAGACCCAGTACTTC
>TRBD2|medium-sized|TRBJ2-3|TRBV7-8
CASRLGLAGLDTQYF
TGTGCCAGCAGACTGGGACTAGCGGGGTTGGATACGCAGTATTTT
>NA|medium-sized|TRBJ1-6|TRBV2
CASSEQLSSYNSPLHF
TGTGCCAGCAGTGAACAACTTAGCTCCTATAATTCACCCCTCCACTTT
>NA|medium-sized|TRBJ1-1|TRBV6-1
CASSEAPLGNTEAFF
TGTGCCAGCAGTGAAGCGCCTTTAGGAAACACTGAAGCTTTCTTT
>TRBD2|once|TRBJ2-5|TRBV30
CAWSVRRGGETQYF
TGTGCCTGGAGTGTACGACGGGGGGGGGAGACCCAGTACTTC
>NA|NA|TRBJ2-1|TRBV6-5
CASSPAVDEQFF
TGTGCCAGCAGCCCGGCCGTTGATGAGCAGTTCTTC
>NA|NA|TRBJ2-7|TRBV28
CASSLSLAEQYF
TGTGCCAGCAGTTTATCCCTCGCCGAGCAGTACTTC
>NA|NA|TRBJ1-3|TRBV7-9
CASSLVSSGNTIYF
TGTGCCAGCAGCTTAGTCTCCTCTGGAAACACCATATATTTT
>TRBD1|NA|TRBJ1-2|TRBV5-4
CASSLDQGARGYTF
TGTGCCAGCAGCTTGGATCAGGGGGCGCGGGGCTACACCTTC
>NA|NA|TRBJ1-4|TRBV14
CASSLSRAEKLFF
TGTGCCAGCAGCCTATCCAGGGCCGAAAAACTGTTTTTT
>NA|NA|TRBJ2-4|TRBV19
CASSPSGAAKNIQYF
TGTGCCAGTAGCCCATCTGGAGCGGCCAAAAACATTCAGTACTTC
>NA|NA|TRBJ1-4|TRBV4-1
CASSQVGEGWEKLFF
TGCGCCAGCAGCCAAGTAGGAGAGGGATGGGAAAAACTGTTTTTT
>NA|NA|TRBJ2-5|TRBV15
CATSGGIAETQYF
TGTGCCACCAGCGGGGGCATCGCAGAGACCCAGTACTTC
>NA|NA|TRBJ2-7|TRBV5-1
CASSLANRDIGSYEQYF
TGCGCCAGCAGCTTGGCCAATAGGGATATAGGCTCCTACGAGCAGTACTTC
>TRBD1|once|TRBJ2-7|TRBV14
CASSPRDRAHEQYF
TGTGCCAGCAGCCCCCGGGACAGGGCCCACGAGCAGTACTTC
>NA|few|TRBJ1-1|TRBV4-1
CASSQGQNTEAFF
TGCGCCAGCAGCCAAGGACAGAACACTGAAGCTTTCTTT
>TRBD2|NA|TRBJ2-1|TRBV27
CASSPRTSGRSYNEQFF
TGTGCCAGCAGTCCCAGGACTAGCGGGAGGTCGTACAATGAGCAGTTCTTC
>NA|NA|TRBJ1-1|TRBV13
CASSLQGTEAFF
TGTGCCAGCAGCCTACAGGGCACTGAAGCTTTCTTT
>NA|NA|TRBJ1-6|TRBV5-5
CASSFSGDSPLHF
TGTGCCAGCAGCTTTTCAGGGGATTCACCCCTCCACTTT
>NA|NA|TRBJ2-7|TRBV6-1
CASSEDAGSYEQYF
TGTGCCAGCAGTGAAGATGCAGGGTCCTACGAGCAGTACTTC
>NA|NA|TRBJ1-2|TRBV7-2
CASSLERTYGYTF
TGTGCCAGCAGCTTAGAGCGGACCTATGGCTACACCTTC
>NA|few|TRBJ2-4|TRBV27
CASSPSGAKNIQYF
TGTGCCAGCTCCCCTTCGGGAGCCAAAAACATTCAGTACTTC
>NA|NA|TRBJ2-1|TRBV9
CASSVASSGWGYGNEQFF
TGTGCCAGCAGCGTAGCCAGTAGCGGTTGGGGATATGGGAATGAGCAGTTCTTC
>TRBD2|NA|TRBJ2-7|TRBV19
CASSTGLAGVSEQYF
TGTGCCAGTAGTACCGGACTAGCGGGAGTATCCGAGCAGTACTTC
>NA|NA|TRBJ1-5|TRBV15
CATSREYSNQPQHF
TGTGCCACCAGCAGAGAGTATAGCAATCAGCCCCAGCATTTT
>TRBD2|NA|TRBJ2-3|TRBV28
CASSWGGRSTDTQYF
TGTGCCAGCAGTTGGGGCGGGAGGAGCACAGATACGCAGTATTTT
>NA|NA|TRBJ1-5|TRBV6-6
CASSYSGPGHQPQHF
TGTGCCAGCAGTTACTCGGGACCGGGGCATCAGCCCCAGCATTTT
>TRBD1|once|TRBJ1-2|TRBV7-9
CASSPPDRPTNYGYTF
TGTGCCAGCAGCCCCCCGGACAGGCCAACTAACTATGGCTACACCTTC
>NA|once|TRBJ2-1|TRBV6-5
CASRKTELVYNEQFF
TGTGCCAGCAGAAAAACCGAGCTGGTGTACAATGAGCAGTTCTTC